The 20 T cell receptor beta chains below all came from one sample that was sequenced in a study of technical replicates of blood from four donors. Measured with immunoSEQ multiplex PCR; TCRdb has only the in-frame clones, and not every one. The data hold roughly 60,000 clones, with around 92% observed a single time. Input material: PBMCs. The receptors originated from a human donor in good health. Some clones in this sample may be carry-over from other donors' samples.

Here the CDR3 reads CASSQDLLVGTDTQYF. In nucleotides, the CDR3 is TGCGCCAGCAGCCAAGATTTACTAGTGGGCACAGATACGCAGTATTTT. The chain links TRBV4-3 to TRBJ2-3; possible D gene TRBD2, 5 bases. Trimming took off 0 bases at V and 1 base at J, with 11 bases between the two ends. Germline lookup yields CDR1 LGHNA and CDR2 YSLEER. The CDR3 has 16 amino acids.

This clone showed up just once. This chain uses TRBV20-1 with TRBJ2-5; D is ambiguous. Germline lookup yields CDR1 DFQATT and CDR2 SNEGSKA (reference sequence). The V end lost 8 bases, the J end lost 4 bases, and 11 bases lay between the germline ends. This CDR3 contains 11 residues. The CDR3 DNA is TGCAGTTCCTTTTCCCGAGAGACCCAGTACTTC. Amino acids: CSSFSRETQYF.

This sequence joins TRBV4-3 and TRBJ2-2, with 9 bases matching TRBD1. Per the germline V gene, CDR1 is LGHNA and CDR2 is YSLEER. The CDR3 spans 15 residues. The ends lost 4 bases at V and 4 bases at J; junction bases unmatched: 4. CDR3 sequence (DNA): TGCGCCAGCAGCCCGGGACAGGGTGCCACCGGGGAGCTGTTTTTT. Amino acids: CASSPGQGATGELFF.

V usage is TRBV27 and J usage is TRBJ2-7; 7 bases line up with TRBD2. The CDR3 has 17 residues. The germline V gene has CDR1 MNHEY and CDR2 SMNVEV (reference sequence). With V trimmed by 7 bases and J by 0 bases, 15 bases remained unmatched. CDR3 residues: CASNAIVGGESSYEQYF. CDR3 coding DNA: TGTGCCAGCAACGCCATCGTGGGGGGGGAGAGCTCCTACGAGCAGTACTTC.

This clone came up a few times. This chain joins TRBV7-2 and TRBJ2-3; D uncertain. The CDR3 extends over 15 amino acids. The germline V and J ends were trimmed by 7 bases and 1 base, with 15 bases remaining between them. Germline CDR1 and CDR2: SGHTA and FQGNSA. CDR3 coding DNA: TGTGCCAGCATCCCCTGGTGGTTAGGCACAGATACGCAGTATTTT. Its translation: CASIPWWLGTDTQYF.

This clone has a single count. CDR3 residues: CASSYSRASADNEQFF. The CDR3 nucleotides are TGTGCCAGCAGTTACTCGAGGGCTAGCGCTGACAATGAGCAGTTCTTC. The rearrangement links TRBV6-5 to TRBJ2-1; TRBD2 is a possible D gene (6 bases). The germline V and J ends were trimmed by 0 bases and 5 bases, with 14 bases remaining between them. In germline, CDR1 is MNHEY, CDR2 SVGAGI. The length of the CDR3 is 16 residues.

The CDR3 sequence is CASSQTSTVNYGYTF. CDR3 in DNA: TGTGCCAGCAGTCAGACTTCGACAGTCAACTATGGCTACACCTTC. The chain has TRBV28 and TRBJ1-2, with D perhaps matching TRBD1 (5 bases). Trimming removed 5 bases at V and 2 bases at J, with 15 bases between. Germline loops: CDR1 MDHEN, CDR2 SYDVKM. The CDR3 sequence is 15 residues long.

The chain has TRBV23-1 and TRBJ1-1; TRBD1 agrees at 8 bases. TRBV23-1 is classed as an ORF, of uncertain function. Unmatched junction bases numbered 4, after V lost 2 bases and J lost 11 bases. CDR3 length equals 12 residues. Written as DNA, the CDR3 is TGCGCCAGCAGTCAAGACCGGGACAGGGCTTTCTTT. Residues: CASSQDRDRAFF.

V is TRBV6-4 and J is TRBJ2-2, with D tentatively TRBD1 (5 bases). The CDR3 covers 15 residues. Germline CDR1 MRHNA, CDR2 SNTAGT. The germline V and J ends were trimmed by 3 bases and 7 bases, with 15 bases remaining between them. CDR3 nucleotide sequence: TGTGCCAGCAGTGATAGTGCGGACGACAGCGGGGAGCTGTTTTTT. Protein sequence: CASSDSADDSGELFF.

The rearrangement uses TRBV4-1 and TRBJ1-4, with TRBD1 as a possible D gene (5 bases). The CDR3 loop spans 14 amino acids. Looked up from germline, CDR1 is MGHRA and CDR2 is YSYEKL. V lost 4 bases, J lost 5 bases, and 11 bases lay in between. This CDR3 reads CASSPRRGNEKLFF. In DNA form, the CDR3 reads TGCGCCAGCAGCCCTAGGAGGGGCAATGAAAAACTGTTTTTT.

The V call is TRBV18, the J call TRBJ2-7, with 7 nucleotides matching TRBD2. Germline V gene lookup returns CDR1 KGHSH and CDR2 LQKENI. The CDR3 covers 14 residues. V lost 6 bases and J lost 3; bases outside the gene matches: 8. CDR3 residues: CASSPGGSLYEQYF. The CDR3 DNA sequence: TGTGCCAGCTCCCCCGGGGGGAGTCTCTACGAGCAGTACTTC.

This rearrangement joins TRBV30 to TRBJ1-3, with no clear D. Trimming cost V 5 bases and J 4 bases, with 15 bases left between them. This CDR3 spans 14 amino acids. Germline V gene data show CDR1 as GTSNPN and CDR2 as SVGIG (reference sequence). CDR3 in amino acids: CAWDGGGPGNTIYF. The CDR3 region has the DNA TGTGCCTGGGACGGCGGAGGACCAGGAAACACCATATATTTT.

This clone was seen only once. The V call is TRBV5-1, the J call TRBJ2-3; TRBD2 aligns across 9 bases. The CDR3 spans 15 residues. From germline, CDR1 is SGHRS and CDR2 YFSETQ. V lost 0 bases and J lost 11; bases outside the gene matches: 10. The CDR3 sequence: CASSLELAGGGQQYF. In DNA form, the CDR3 reads TGCGCCAGCAGCTTGGAACTAGCGGGCGGTGGCCAGCAGTATTTT.

This chain connects TRBV21-1 to TRBJ2-7; the table gives TRBD1 as D, unverified against the DNA. TRBV21-1 counts as a pseudogene. The CDR3 consists of 11 residues. CDR3 sequence reads: CASADSLERYF. CDR3 in DNA: TGTGCCAGCGCAGACAGCCTCGAGCGGTACTTC.

This rearrangement joins TRBV7-3 to TRBJ2-1, with TRBD2 matching over 12 bases. Germline assignment: CDR1 SGHTA and CDR2 FQGTGA. After removal of 4 bases from V and 1 base from J, the junction contained 8 bases not matched to a gene. CDR3 length: 18 amino acids. CDR3 bases: TGTGCCAGCAGCTCTCCCGGACTAGCGGGACCATCCTACAATGAGCAGTTCTTC. Its translation is CASSSPGLAGPSYNEQFF.

In nucleotides, the CDR3 is TGTGCCAGCAGCTTAGTAGGGCGGGTGGGCTCCTACGAGCAGTACTTC. It translates to CASSLVGRVGSYEQYF. This sequence joins TRBV7-2 and TRBJ2-7, with D perhaps TRBD2 (5 bases). Per the germline V gene, CDR1 is SGHTA and CDR2 is FQGNSA. V lost 1 base and J lost 0, with 13 bases in between. The CDR3 extends over 16 amino acids.

This clone appeared once. The gene calls are TRBV5-5 and TRBJ1-1; TRBD1 matches 7 bases. The CDR3 totals 16 residues. The ends lost 1 base at V and 4 bases at J; junction bases unmatched: 10. The germline V gene has CDR1 SGHKS and CDR2 YYEKEE (reference sequence). This chain's CDR3 is CASSLRGGWDGTEAFF. As DNA, the CDR3 is TGTGCCAGCAGCTTGCGAGGGGGCTGGGATGGCACTGAAGCTTTCTTT.

The V call is TRBV7-9, the J call TRBJ1-3; D gene unclear. This CDR3 spans 13 amino acids. The germline V gene encodes CDR1 SEHNR and CDR2 FQNEAQ (reference sequence). CDR3: CAISEGPGNTIYF. The CDR3, as DNA: TGTGCTATCTCTGAGGGTCCTGGAAACACCATATATTTT.

The chain couples TRBV11-2 to TRBJ2-7, with 13 nucleotides matching TRBD2. V trimming: 5 bases; J trimming: 6 bases; junction bases outside the gene matches: 10. The CDR3 covers 16 residues. Per germline, CDR1 SGHAT and CDR2 FQNNGV. The CDR3 sequence is CASSPRGTSGIGEQYF. CDR3 bases: TGTGCCAGCAGCCCTAGGGGGACTAGCGGGATCGGCGAGCAGTACTTC.

V and J are TRBV7-6 and TRBJ2-5; possible D gene TRBD1, 6 bases. V was shortened by 1 base and J by 5 bases, with 14 bases between the two germline ends. The germline V gene has CDR1 SGHVS and CDR2 FNYEAQ. This CDR3 comprises 15 residues. As DNA, the CDR3 is TGTGCCAGCAGCTTAGGACTTAGGGGGAAGGAGACCCAGTACTTC. The encoded protein is CASSLGLRGKETQYF.